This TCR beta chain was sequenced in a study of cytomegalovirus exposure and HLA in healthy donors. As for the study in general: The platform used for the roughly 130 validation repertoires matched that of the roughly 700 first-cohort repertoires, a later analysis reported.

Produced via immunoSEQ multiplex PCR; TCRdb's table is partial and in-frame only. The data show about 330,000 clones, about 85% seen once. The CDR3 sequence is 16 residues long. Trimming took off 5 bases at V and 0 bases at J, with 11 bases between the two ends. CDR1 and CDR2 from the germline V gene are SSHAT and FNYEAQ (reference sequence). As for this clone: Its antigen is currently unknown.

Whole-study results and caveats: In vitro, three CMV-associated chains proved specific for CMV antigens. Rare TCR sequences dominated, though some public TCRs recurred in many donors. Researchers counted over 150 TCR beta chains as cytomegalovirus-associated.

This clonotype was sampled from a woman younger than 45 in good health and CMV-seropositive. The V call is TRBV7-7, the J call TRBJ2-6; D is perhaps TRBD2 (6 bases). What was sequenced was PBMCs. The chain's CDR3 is CASSPVGGSGANVLTF. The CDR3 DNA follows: TGTGCCAGCAGCCCCGTGGGGGGCTCTGGGGCCAACGTCCTGACTTTC.